The clone carrying this T cell receptor (beta chain) has a handful of counts. What it binds is not known. This entry belongs to a study of T cell repertoires in cytomegalovirus infection. Study-level background: The authors used CMV epitopes that were HLA-C-restricted (recently identified) and HLA-B-restricted (well studied). Through public TCR beta signatures, both CMV infection and matching HLA type were indicated.

Study observations and caveats: The ex vivo response was dominated by HLA-C-restricted CMV-specific TCR beta clonotypes. Summed frequency of public TCR beta families distinguished CMV carriers with the relevant HLA.

Germline V lookup: CDR1 SGHTA, CDR2 FQGNSA. This CDR3 is 14 amino acids long. Trimming left V 6 bases short and J 1 base short, with 12 bases between. TCRdb itself ran the reads through MiXCR, one entry per CDR3 protein. The data show hundreds of thousands of distinct CDR3 sequences, roughly a third seen once. V usage is TRBV7-2 and J usage is TRBJ1-1, with D hard to call. Sequenced material: cultured PBMCs, taken from culture after CMV antigen stimulation. This clonotype was sampled from a human donor in good health (CMV status not recorded). Some clones in this sample may be carry-over from other donors' samples. The CDR3: CASRVTSSNTEAFF. The CDR3 DNA follows: TGTGCCAGCAGAGTCACCAGCTCGAACACTGAAGCTTTCTTT. Combining the CDR3 with reference TRBV7-2 and TRBJ1-1 gives the whole variable domain GAGVSQSPSNKVTEKGKDVELRCDPISGHTALYWYRQSLGQGLEFLIYFQGNSAPDKSGLPSDRFSAERTGGSVSTLTIQRTQQEDSAVYLCASRVTSSNTEAFFGQGTRLTVV.